This T cell receptor beta chain was identified during a study of blood T cells in healthy people across ages. Trimming removed 5 bases from V and 4 bases from J, with 11 bases in between. The CDR3 spans 13 residues. CDR1 is SGHNT, CDR2 YENEEA, per germline. Alongside a J-beta primer mix, a sample-barcoded 5' primer served in a second PCR lasting about 7 to 11 cycles. Each cDNA molecule carried a tag from a template-switch adaptor that contained 12 random nucleotides. Via MiXCR, TCRdb re-called the 5' RACE reads, giving one row per CDR3 protein. This table has some 1.6 million distinct CDR3 sequences, roughly 30% appearing once.

The specimen was blood. The chain is built from TRBV11-3 and TRBJ1-1, with D tentatively TRBD1 (6 bases). This clonotype was sampled from a woman aged 25-40 years in good health. The DNA of the CDR3 is TGTGCCAGCAGCGAGATAGGGGGCACTGAAGCTTTCTTT. Protein: CASSEIGGTEAFF.